This T cell receptor beta chain emerged from a study of T cell responses to AZD1222 COVID-19 vaccine. This table comes from immunoSEQ multiplex PCR, and its TCRdb copy is limited to in-frame clones, with some not included. The repertoire has 150,000 to 200,000 clones, 94% of them found once; the top ten carry approximately 0.6%. This material consisted of peripheral blood, taken on day 0 of AZD1222 vaccination. The clonotype originates from an adult in good health.

The CDR3 region is CASSLEAAQGGSPLHF. The CDR3 DNA reads TGTGCCAGCAGCTTAGAGGCAGCACAGGGGGGTTCACCCCTCCACTTT. This chain connects TRBV11-2 to TRBJ1-6; 8 bases align to TRBD1. The length of the CDR3 is 16 residues. Germline-derived CDR1 and CDR2 are SGHAT and FQNNGV. V gave up 0 bases and J gave up 9 bases; unmatched junction bases: 7.